This record looks at one TCR beta chain sequence and its context. The antigen remains undetermined. The data originate from a study of cytomegalovirus exposure and HLA in healthy donors. The PCR ran on 60 Vbeta and 13 Jbeta primers. Authors' processing steps: Unique TCR beta chains numbered about 79 million in a later analysis, with roughly 10 million shared. Using immunoSEQ multiplex PCR, the repertoire was profiled, and TCRdb retains in-frame clones only, with some absent. D and trimming come from the DNA, and the V and J calls and clone size come from that table. The data show tens of thousands of clones, approximately 90% seen once. Findings and caveats of the study: Analysis performed later showed TCR beta chains linked to HLA being more clonally expanded than equally common others. Usually a TCR sequence was rare, but some public TCRs were found in many donors.

The V gene end was trimmed by 4 bases and the J gene end by 2 bases; junction bases not matched to a gene: 10. This CDR3 region has 17 residues. Germline V gene lookup returns CDR1 SGHRS and CDR2 YFSETQ. The source material was PBMCs. This receptor was identified in a woman younger than 30 in good health and CMV-seronegative. V and J are TRBV5-1 and TRBJ2-7; 12 positions agree with TRBD1. The CDR3, as DNA: TGCGCCAGCAGCCCTGGGACAGGGGGCTTTCCGCCCTACGAGCAGTACTTC. It encodes CASSPGTGGFPPYEQYF.